A single sample gave rise to the 9 T cell receptor beta chains below, sequenced in a study of cytomegalovirus exposure and HLA in healthy donors. A multiplex PCR was run with 60 Vbeta primers and 13 Jbeta primers. The assay was immunoSEQ multiplex PCR, and TCRdb's table has in-frame clones only and misses some. The sample totals around 50,000 clones. Sequences were obtained from PBMCs. These receptor sequences come from a female donor in good health and CMV-seronegative.

This chain links TRBV5-8 with TRBJ2-5, with a weak D call TRBD2 (5 bases). This CDR3 is 14 amino acids long. The germline V and J ends were trimmed by 1 base and 2 bases, with 9 bases remaining between them. Germline V gives CDR1 SGHTS, CDR2 YDEGEE. Written as DNA, the CDR3 is TGTGCCAGCAGCTTGTTAGGACTTCAAGAGACCCAGTACTTC. As protein: CASSLLGLQETQYF.

V usage is TRBV7-2 and J usage is TRBJ2-7, with D possibly TRBD1 on 6 matching bases. With 5 bases removed from V and 6 bases from J, the gap between germline ends came to 17 bases. This CDR3 comprises 14 residues. In germline, CDR1 is SGHTA, CDR2 FQGNSA. The CDR3 nucleotides read TGTGCCAGCAGCCCCAAGACAGGTGGACGCGAGCAGTACTTC. It yields the protein CASSPKTGGREQYF.

V and J are TRBV12-5 and TRBJ1-1; D may be TRBD1 (6 bases). The CDR3 is 16 amino acids. CDR1 LGHNT and CDR2 FRNRAP come from the germline V gene. The V end lost 1 base, the J end lost 1 base, and 13 bases lay between the germline ends. The CDR3 here is CASGLGRQVPNTEAFF. For the CDR3, the DNA is TGTGCTAGTGGTTTGGGACGACAGGTTCCGAACACTGAAGCTTTCTTT.

The gene calls are TRBV5-6 and TRBJ2-1; D is perhaps TRBD2 (5 bases). The CDR3 is 11 residues long. Trimming stripped 4 bases from V and 12 bases from J, with 11 bases between. Per the germline V gene, CDR1 is SGHDT and CDR2 is YYEEEE. The chain's CDR3 is CASSTRETQFF. The CDR3 coding sequence is TGTGCCAGCAGCACCCGGGAAACGCAGTTCTTC.

This rearrangement joins TRBV5-1 to TRBJ1-2, with D unresolved. Trimming removed 0 bases at V and 4 bases at J, with 7 bases between. The germline gives CDR1 SGHRS, CDR2 YFSETQ. This CDR3 is built from 13 residues. The CDR3 DNA reads as TGCGCCAGCAGCTTGGTACGGGGCTATGGCTACACCTTC. Amino acids: CASSLVRGYGYTF.

The chain is built from TRBV11-2 and TRBJ1-1; D gene unclear. Trimming pared 4 bases from V and 2 bases from J, leaving 14 bases between. This CDR3 is built from 15 residues. Per the germline V gene, CDR1 is SGHAT and CDR2 is FQNNGV. CDR3 protein: CASSSEPTRNTEAFF. DNA of the CDR3: TGTGCCAGCAGCTCCGAGCCGACAAGAAACACTGAAGCTTTCTTT.

The chain recombines TRBV6-1 with TRBJ1-5; 7 bases align to TRBD1. The CDR3 contains 17 residues. Germline-derived CDR1 and CDR2 are MNHNS and SASEGT. Trimming cost V 1 base and J 9 bases; bases outside gene matches: 15. CDR3 sequence: CASSEEGKDRPWLPQHF. Here the CDR3 DNA reads TGTGCCAGCAGTGAAGAGGGAAAGGACAGGCCCTGGTTGCCCCAGCATTTT.

The V call is TRBV5-1, the J call TRBJ1-2; a possible D gene is TRBD1 (5 bases). Per germline, CDR1 SGHRS and CDR2 YFSETQ. The CDR3 length is 14 residues. Trimming stripped 0 bases from V and 1 base from J, with 7 bases between. Written as DNA, the CDR3 is TGCGCCAGCAGCTTGGGACAGAGTAACTATGGCTACACCTTC. Protein: CASSLGQSNYGYTF.

This rearrangement joins TRBV15 to TRBJ2-5; D is ambiguous. Trimming took 9 bases from V and 1 from J, leaving 15 bases between them. The CDR3 runs 14 residues. Germline lookup yields CDR1 LNHNV and CDR2 YYDKDF (reference sequence). The chain's CDR3 is CATLRPGSQETQYF. The CDR3 nucleotides are TGTGCCACTCTCCGCCCGGGTTCCCAAGAGACCCAGTACTTC.